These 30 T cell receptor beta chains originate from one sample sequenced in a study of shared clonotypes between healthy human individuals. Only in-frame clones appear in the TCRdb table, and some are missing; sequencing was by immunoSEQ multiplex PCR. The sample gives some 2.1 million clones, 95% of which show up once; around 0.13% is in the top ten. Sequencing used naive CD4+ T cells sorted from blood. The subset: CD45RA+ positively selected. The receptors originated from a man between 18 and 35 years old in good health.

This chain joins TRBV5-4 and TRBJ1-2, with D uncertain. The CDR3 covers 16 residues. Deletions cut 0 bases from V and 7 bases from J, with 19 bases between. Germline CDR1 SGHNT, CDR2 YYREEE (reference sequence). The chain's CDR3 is CASSLASRVHAFGYTF. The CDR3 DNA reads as TGTGCCAGCAGCTTGGCCTCCCGCGTCCACGCCTTTGGCTACACCTTC.

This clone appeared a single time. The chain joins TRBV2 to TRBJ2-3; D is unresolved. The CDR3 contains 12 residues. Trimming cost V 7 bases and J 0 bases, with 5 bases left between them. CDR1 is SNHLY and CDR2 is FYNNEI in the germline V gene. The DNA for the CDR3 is TGTGCCAGCAAGTTTAGCACAGATACGCAGTATTTT. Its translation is CASKFSTDTQYF. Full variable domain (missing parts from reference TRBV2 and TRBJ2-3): EPEVTQTPSHQVTQMGQEVILRCVPISNHLYFYWYRQILGQKVEFLVSFYNNEISEKSEIFDDQFSVERPDGSNFTLKIRSTKLEDSAMYFCASKFSTDTQYFGPGTRLTVL.

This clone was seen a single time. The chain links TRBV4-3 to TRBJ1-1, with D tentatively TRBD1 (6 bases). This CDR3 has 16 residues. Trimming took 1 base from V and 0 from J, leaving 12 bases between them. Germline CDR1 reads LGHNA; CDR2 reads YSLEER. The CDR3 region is CASSQGSWGLNTEAFF. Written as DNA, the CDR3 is TGCGCCAGCAGCCAAGGGAGCTGGGGGCTGAACACTGAAGCTTTCTTT.

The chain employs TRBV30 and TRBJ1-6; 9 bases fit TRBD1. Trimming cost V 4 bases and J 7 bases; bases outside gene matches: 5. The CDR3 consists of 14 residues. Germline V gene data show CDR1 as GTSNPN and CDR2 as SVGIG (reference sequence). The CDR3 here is CAWTRDRVNSPLHF. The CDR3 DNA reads TGTGCCTGGACCAGGGACAGGGTGAATTCACCCCTCCACTTT.

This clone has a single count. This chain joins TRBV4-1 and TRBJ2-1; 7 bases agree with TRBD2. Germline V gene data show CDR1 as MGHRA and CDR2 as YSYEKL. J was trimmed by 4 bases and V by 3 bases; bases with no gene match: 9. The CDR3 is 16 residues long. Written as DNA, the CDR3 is TGCGCCAGCAGCCAGCCCACCGGGACTAAGTACAATGAGCAGTTCTTC. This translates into CASSQPTGTKYNEQFF.

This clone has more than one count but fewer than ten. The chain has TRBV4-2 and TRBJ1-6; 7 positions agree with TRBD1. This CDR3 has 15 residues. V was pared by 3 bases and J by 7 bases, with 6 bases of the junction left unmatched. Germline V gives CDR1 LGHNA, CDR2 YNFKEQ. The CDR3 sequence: CASSQGNRGNSPLHF. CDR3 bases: TGTGCCAGCAGCCAGGGCAACAGGGGCAATTCACCCCTCCACTTT.

The CDR3 DNA is TGTGCCAGCAGCTTAACAGGGGGTGGTACCCAGTACTTC. Encoded protein: CASSLTGGGTQYF. This sequence joins TRBV7-2 and TRBJ2-5, with TRBD1 identical over 8 bases. The germline V gene has CDR1 SGHTA and CDR2 FQGNSA. Trimming took 2 bases from V and 8 from J; bases not matched to a gene: 4. This CDR3 comprises 13 residues.

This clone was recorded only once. CDR3 nucleotides: TGTGCCTGGAGGCGCTCCGGCAGCGGGGGCGCTGAGACCCAGTACTTC. It is translated as CAWRRSGSGGAETQYF. The chain combines TRBV30 with TRBJ2-5; 8 bases match TRBD2. Germline CDR1 GTSNPN, CDR2 SVGIG (reference sequence). J was trimmed by 5 bases and V by 3 bases; bases with no gene match: 14. This CDR3 has 16 residues.

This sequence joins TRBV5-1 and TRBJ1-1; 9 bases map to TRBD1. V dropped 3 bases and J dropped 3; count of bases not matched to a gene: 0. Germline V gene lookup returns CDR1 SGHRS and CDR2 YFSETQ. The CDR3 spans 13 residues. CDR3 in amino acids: CASSWTGDTEAFF. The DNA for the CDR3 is TGCGCCAGCAGCTGGACAGGGGACACTGAAGCTTTCTTT.

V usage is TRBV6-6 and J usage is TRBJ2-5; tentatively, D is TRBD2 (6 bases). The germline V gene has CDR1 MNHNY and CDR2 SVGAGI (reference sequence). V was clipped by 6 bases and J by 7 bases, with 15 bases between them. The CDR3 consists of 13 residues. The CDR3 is CASSSGLKGTQYF. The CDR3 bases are TGTGCCAGCAGCTCTGGACTAAAGGGGACCCAGTACTTC.

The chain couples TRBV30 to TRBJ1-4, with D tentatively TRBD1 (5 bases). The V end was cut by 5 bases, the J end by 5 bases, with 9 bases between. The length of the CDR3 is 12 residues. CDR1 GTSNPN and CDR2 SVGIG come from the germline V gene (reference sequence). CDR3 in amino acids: CAWERDNEKLFF. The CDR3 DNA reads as TGTGCCTGGGAGAGGGACAATGAAAAACTGTTTTTT. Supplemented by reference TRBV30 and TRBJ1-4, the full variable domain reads SQTIHQWPATLVQPVGSPLSLECTVEGTSNPNLYWYRQAAGRGLQLLFYSVGIGQISSEVPQNLSASRPQDRQFILSSKKLLLSDSGFYLCAWERDNEKLFFGSGTQLSVL.

CDR3 protein: CASSAGTVNSNQPQHF. DNA for the CDR3: TGTGCCAGCAGCGCGGGGACAGTCAATAGCAATCAGCCCCAGCATTTT. V is TRBV5-8 and J is TRBJ1-5; 7 bases fit TRBD1. This CDR3 region has 16 residues. Germline lookup yields CDR1 SGHTS and CDR2 YDEGEE. V gave up 4 bases and J gave up 0 bases; unmatched junction bases: 7. The variable domain in full, with the rest retrieved from reference TRBV5-8 and TRBJ1-5, is EAGVTQSPTHLIKTRGQQATLRCSPISGHTSVYWYQQALGLGLQFLLWYDEGEERNRGNFPPRFSGRQFPNYSSELNVNALELEDSALYLCASSAGTVNSNQPQHFGDGTRLSIL.

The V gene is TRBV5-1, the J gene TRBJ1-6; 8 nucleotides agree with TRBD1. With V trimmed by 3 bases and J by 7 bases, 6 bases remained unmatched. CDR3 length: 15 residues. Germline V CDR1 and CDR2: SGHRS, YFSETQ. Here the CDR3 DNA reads TGCGCCAGCAGCTCACAGGGGGTAGACAATTCACCCCTCCACTTT. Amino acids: CASSSQGVDNSPLHF.

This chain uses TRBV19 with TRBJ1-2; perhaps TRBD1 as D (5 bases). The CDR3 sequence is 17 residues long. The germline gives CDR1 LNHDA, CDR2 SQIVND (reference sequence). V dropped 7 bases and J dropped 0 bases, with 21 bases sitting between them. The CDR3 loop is CASTQTSRASTNYGYTF. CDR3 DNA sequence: TGTGCCAGTACCCAAACTAGCAGGGCTTCAACTAACTATGGCTACACCTTC.

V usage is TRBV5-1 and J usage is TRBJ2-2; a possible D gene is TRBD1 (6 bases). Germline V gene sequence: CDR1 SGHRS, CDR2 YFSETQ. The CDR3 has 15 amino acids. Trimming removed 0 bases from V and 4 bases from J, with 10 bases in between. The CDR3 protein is CASSLGDISTGELFF. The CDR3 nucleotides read TGCGCCAGCAGCTTGGGGGACATTTCCACCGGGGAGCTGTTTTTT.

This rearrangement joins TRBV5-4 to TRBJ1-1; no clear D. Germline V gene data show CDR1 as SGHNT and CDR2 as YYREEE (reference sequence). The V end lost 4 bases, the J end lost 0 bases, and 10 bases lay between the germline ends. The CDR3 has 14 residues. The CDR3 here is CASSPIDLNTEAFF. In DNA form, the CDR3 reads TGTGCCAGCAGCCCGATCGACCTGAACACTGAAGCTTTCTTT.

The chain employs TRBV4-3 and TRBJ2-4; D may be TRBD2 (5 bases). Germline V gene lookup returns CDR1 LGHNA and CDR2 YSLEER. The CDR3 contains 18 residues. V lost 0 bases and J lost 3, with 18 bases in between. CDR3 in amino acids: CASSQDLWERGGKNIQYF. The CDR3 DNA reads TGCGCCAGCAGCCAAGATTTGTGGGAGCGAGGAGGCAAAAACATTCAGTACTTC.

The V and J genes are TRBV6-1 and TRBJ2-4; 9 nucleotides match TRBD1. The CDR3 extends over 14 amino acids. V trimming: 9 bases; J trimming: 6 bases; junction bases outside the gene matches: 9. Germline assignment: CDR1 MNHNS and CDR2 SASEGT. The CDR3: CASSFPGQGNIQYF. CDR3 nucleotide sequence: TGTGCCAGTAGTTTCCCGGGACAGGGAAACATTCAGTACTTC.

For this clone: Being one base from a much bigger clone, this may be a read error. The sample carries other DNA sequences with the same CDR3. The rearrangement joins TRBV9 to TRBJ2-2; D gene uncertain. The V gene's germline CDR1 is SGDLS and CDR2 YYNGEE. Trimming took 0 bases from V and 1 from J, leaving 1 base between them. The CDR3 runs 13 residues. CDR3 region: CASSVGNTGELFF. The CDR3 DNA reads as TGTGCCAGCAGCGTAGGGAACACCGGGGAGCTGTTTTTT.

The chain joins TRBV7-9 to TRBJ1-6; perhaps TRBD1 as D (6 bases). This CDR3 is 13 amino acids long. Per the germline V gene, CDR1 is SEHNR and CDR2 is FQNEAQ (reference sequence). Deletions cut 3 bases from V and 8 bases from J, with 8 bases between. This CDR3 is CASSFRTDSPLHF. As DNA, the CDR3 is TGTGCCAGCAGCTTCAGGACAGATTCACCCCTCCACTTT.

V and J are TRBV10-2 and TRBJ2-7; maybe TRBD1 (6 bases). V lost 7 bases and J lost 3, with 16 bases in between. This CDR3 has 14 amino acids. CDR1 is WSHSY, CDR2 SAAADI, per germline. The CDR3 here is CASTRGGSFYEQYF. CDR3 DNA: TGCGCCAGCACCCGAGGGGGATCCTTCTACGAGCAGTACTTC.

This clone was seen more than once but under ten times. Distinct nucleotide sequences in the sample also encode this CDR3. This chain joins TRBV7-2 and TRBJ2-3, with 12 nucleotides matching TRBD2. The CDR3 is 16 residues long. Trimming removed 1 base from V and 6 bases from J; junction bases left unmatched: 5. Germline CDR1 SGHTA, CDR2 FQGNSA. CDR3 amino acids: CASSLGLAGGRDTQYF. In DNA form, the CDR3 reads TGTGCCAGCAGCTTAGGCCTAGCGGGAGGGAGGGATACGCAGTATTTT. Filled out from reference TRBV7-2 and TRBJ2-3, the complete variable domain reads GAGVSQSPSNKVTEKGKDVELRCDPISGHTALYWYRQSLGQGLEFLIYFQGNSAPDKSGLPSDRFSAERTGGSVSTLTIQRTQQEDSAVYLCASSLGLAGGRDTQYFGPGTRLTVL.

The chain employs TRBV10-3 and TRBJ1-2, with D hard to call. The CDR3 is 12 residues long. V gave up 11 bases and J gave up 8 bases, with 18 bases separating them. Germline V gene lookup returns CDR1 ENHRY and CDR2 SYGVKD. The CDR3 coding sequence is TGTGCCCTCACGGAAACAAATGGGGGCTACACCTTC. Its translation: CALTETNGGYTF.

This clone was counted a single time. DNA of the CDR3: TGTGCCAGCAGTTACCACGTAAACACTGAAGCTTTCTTT. Amino acid sequence: CASSYHVNTEAFF. This chain links TRBV6-5 with TRBJ1-1; unclear D gene. The ends were cut back, 2 bases at V and 2 bases at J, with 6 bases in the middle. Germline V gives CDR1 MNHEY, CDR2 SVGAGI. The CDR3 is 13 residues long.

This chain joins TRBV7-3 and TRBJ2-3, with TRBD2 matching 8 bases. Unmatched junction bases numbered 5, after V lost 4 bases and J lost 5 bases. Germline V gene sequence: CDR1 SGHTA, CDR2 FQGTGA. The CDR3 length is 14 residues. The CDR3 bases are TGTGCCAGCAGCTCGGGACTAGGGGGAGATACGCAGTATTTT. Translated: CASSSGLGGDTQYF.

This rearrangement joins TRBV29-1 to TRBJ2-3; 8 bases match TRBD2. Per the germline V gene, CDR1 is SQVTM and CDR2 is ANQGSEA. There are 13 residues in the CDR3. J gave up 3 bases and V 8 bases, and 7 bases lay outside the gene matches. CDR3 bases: TGCAGCACGGGAGGGAGGCTGACAGATACGCAGTATTTT. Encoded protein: CSTGGRLTDTQYF.

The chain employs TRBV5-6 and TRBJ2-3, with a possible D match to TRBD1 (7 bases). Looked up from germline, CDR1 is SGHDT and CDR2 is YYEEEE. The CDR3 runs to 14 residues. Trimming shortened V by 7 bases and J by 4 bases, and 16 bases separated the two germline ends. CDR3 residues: CASGSGGNSDTQYF. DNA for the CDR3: TGTGCCAGCGGTTCAGGGGGGAATTCAGATACGCAGTATTTT. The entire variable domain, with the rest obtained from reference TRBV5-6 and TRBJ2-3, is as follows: DAGVTQSPTHLIKTRGQQVTLRCSPKSGHDTVSWYQQALGQGPQFIFQYYEEEERQRGNFPDRFSGHQFPNYSSELNVNALLLGDSALYLCASGSGGNSDTQYFGPGTRLTVL.

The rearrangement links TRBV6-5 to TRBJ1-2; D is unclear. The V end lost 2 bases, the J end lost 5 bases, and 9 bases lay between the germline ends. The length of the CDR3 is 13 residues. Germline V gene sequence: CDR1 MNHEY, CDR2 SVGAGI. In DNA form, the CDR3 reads TGTGCCAGCAGTTACGCGAAGGGATATGGCTACACCTTC. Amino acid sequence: CASSYAKGYGYTF.

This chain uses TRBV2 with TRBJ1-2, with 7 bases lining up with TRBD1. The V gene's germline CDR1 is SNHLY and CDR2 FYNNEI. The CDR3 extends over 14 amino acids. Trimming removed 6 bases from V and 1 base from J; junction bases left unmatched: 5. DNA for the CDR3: TGTGCCAGCAGGGAACAGGGGATTAACTATGGCTACACCTTC. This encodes CASREQGINYGYTF.

CDR3: CASSQEGQGFSPLHF. CDR3 nucleotides: TGCGCCAGCAGCCAAGAGGGACAGGGCTTTTCGCCCCTCCACTTT. The chain couples TRBV4-3 to TRBJ1-6, with TRBD1 identical over 9 bases. The CDR3 runs to 15 residues. Germline values: CDR1 LGHNA, CDR2 YSLEER. Trimming cost V 0 bases and J 13 bases; bases outside gene matches: 7.